This passage covers 25 T cell receptor beta chains from one sample sequenced in a study of cytomegalovirus exposure and HLA in healthy donors. PCR was performed using 60 Vbeta and 13 Jbeta primers. The assay was immunoSEQ multiplex PCR, and TCRdb's table has in-frame clones only and misses some. The sample includes about 130,000 clones, 77% of them seen just once. Sequencing was carried out using PBMCs. The receptors were gathered from a male donor in good health and CMV-seropositive.

CDR3: CATSSVLGGVQPQHF. CDR3 nucleotides: TGTGCCACCAGCAGCGTACTAGGGGGCGTTCAGCCCCAGCATTTT. The chain is built from TRBV15 and TRBJ1-5; 7 nucleotides align to TRBD1. Germline V gene lookup returns CDR1 LNHNV and CDR2 YYDKDF (reference sequence). V gave up 3 bases and J gave up 6 bases; unmatched junction bases: 8. The CDR3 is 15 amino acids. Full variable domain (rest looked up from reference TRBV15 and TRBJ1-5): DAMVIQNPRYQVTQFGKPVTLSCSQTLNHNVMYWYQQKSSQAPKLLFHYYDKDFNNEADTPDNFQSRRPNTSFCFLDIRSPGLGDTAMYLCATSSVLGGVQPQHFGDGTRLSIL.

The gene calls are TRBV5-1 and TRBJ1-6; 10 nucleotides match TRBD1. After removal of 4 bases from V and 7 bases from J, the junction contained 8 bases not matched to a gene. CDR1 is SGHRS, CDR2 YFSETQ, per germline. The CDR3 contains 16 residues. CDR3 residues: CASSAGTGVLNSPLHF. The CDR3 bases are TGCGCCAGCAGCGCGGGGACAGGGGTTCTGAATTCACCCCTCCACTTT.

This clone was detected once. This chain connects TRBV6-7 to TRBJ1-5, with 7 bases lining up with TRBD1. TRBV6-7 is given ORF status, its function remaining uncertain. CDR3 length: 18 amino acids. With V trimmed by 6 bases and J by 0 bases, 14 bases remained unmatched. The CDR3 protein is CASSQRQGRRDSNQPQHF. In DNA form, the CDR3 reads TGTGCCAGCAGCCAGAGACAGGGAAGGAGAGATAGCAATCAGCCCCAGCATTTT.

The rearrangement links TRBV11-2 to TRBJ1-1; 12 bases fit TRBD1. Germline loops: CDR1 SGHAT, CDR2 FQNNGV. V was pared by 5 bases and J by 10 bases, with 11 bases of the junction left unmatched. The CDR3 runs 15 residues. This CDR3 reads CASSLPGQGARGAFF. The CDR3 nucleotides read TGTGCCAGCAGCCTTCCGGGACAGGGGGCGAGGGGAGCTTTCTTT. The full variable domain, its missing parts supplied by reference TRBV11-2 and TRBJ1-1, is EAGVAQSPRYKIIEKRQSVAFWCNPISGHATLYWYQQILGQGPKLLIQFQNNGVVDDSQLPKDRFSAERLKGVDSTLKIQPAKLEDSAVYLCASSLPGQGARGAFFGQGTRLTVV.

The chain links TRBV6-1 to TRBJ1-5; a weak D match, TRBD1 (5 bases). CDR1 and CDR2 from the germline V gene are MNHNS and SASEGT. This CDR3 region has 15 residues. Trimming cost V 1 base and J 1 base, with 8 bases left between them. The CDR3 bases are TGTGCCAGCAGTGAAGTGGCAGGGAGCAATCAGCCCCAGCATTTT. This sequence encodes CASSEVAGSNQPQHF.

The V and J genes are TRBV7-2 and TRBJ1-2; 7 nucleotides align to TRBD1. The V gene's germline CDR1 is SGHTA and CDR2 FQGNSA. The CDR3 has 15 residues. The V and J ends lost 1 base and 4 bases, in that order; junction bases with no gene match: 6. CDR3 in DNA: TGTGCCAGCAGCTTAGAGAGGGGGCAGGGCTATGGCTACACCTTC. Translated: CASSLERGQGYGYTF.

CDR3 region: CASSFPPSGEQYF. CDR3 nucleotide sequence: TGTGCCAGCAGCTTCCCCCCCTCGGGGGAGCAGTACTTC. The chain couples TRBV5-5 to TRBJ2-7, with D possibly matching TRBD2 (5 bases). The CDR3 extends over 13 amino acids. V dropped 2 bases and J dropped 7 bases, with 13 bases sitting between them. Germline V CDR1 and CDR2: SGHKS, YYEKEE (reference sequence).

On this clone itself: An end of the junction does not agree with germline; a read error may underlie this. The chain couples TRBV7-9 to TRBJ2-7; the D is unclear. Germline loops: CDR1 SEHNR, CDR2 FQNEAQ (reference sequence). The CDR3 covers 12 residues. The chain's CDR3 is CSSSFTYYEQYF. In nucleotides, the CDR3 is TGTTCCAGCAGCTTCACCTACTACGAGCAGTACTTC.

The chain combines TRBV25-1 with TRBJ2-2, with 8 bases matching TRBD1. V was pared by 3 bases and J by 12 bases, with 9 bases of the junction left unmatched. This CDR3 comprises 14 residues. Germline CDR1 MGHDK, CDR2 SYGVNS. The CDR3 sequence: CASSDPLGQEKLFF. In DNA, the CDR3 is TGTGCCAGCAGTGACCCCCTGGGACAGGAGAAGCTGTTTTTT. Variable domain in full (rest from reference TRBV25-1 and TRBJ2-2): EADIYQTPRYLVIGTGKKITLECSQTMGHDKMYWYQQDPGMELHLIHYSYGVNSTEKGDLSSESTVSRIRTEHFPLTLESARPSHTSQYLCASSDPLGQEKLFFGEGSRLTVL.

The CDR3 spells CASSLQGGTDTQYF. CDR3 nucleotides: TGCGCCAGCAGCTTGCAGGGTGGCACAGATACGCAGTATTTT. The V gene is TRBV5-1, the J gene TRBJ2-3, with D possibly TRBD1 on 5 matching bases. Germline CDR1 SGHRS, CDR2 YFSETQ. The CDR3 runs to 14 residues. Trimming removed 1 base from V and 1 base from J, with 7 bases in between. Using reference TRBV5-1 and TRBJ2-3 for the parts outside the CDR3, the full variable domain is KAGVTQTPRYLIKTRGQQVTLSCSPISGHRSVSWYQQTPGQGLQFLFEYFSETQRNKGNFPGRFSGRQFSNSRSEMNVSTLELGDSALYLCASSLQGGTDTQYFGPGTRLTVL.

This chain links TRBV2 with TRBJ2-2, with TRBD1 matching 8 bases. CDR1 is SNHLY and CDR2 is FYNNEI in the germline V gene. This CDR3 is 19 amino acids long. V was pared by 5 bases and J by 2 bases, with 16 bases of the junction left unmatched. CDR3 DNA sequence: TGTGCCAGCAGTCCAGGGGGCCCGGTCGGAGGTTTAAACACCGGGGAGCTGTTTTTT. Translated, it gives CASSPGGPVGGLNTGELFF.

This chain links TRBV29-1 with TRBJ1-1; D unresolved. The germline gives CDR1 SQVTM, CDR2 ANQGSEA. CDR3 length: 10 residues. V was pared by 6 bases and J by 2 bases, with 4 bases between. CDR3 region: CSVYNTEAFF. CDR3 in DNA: TGCAGCGTCTACAACACTGAAGCTTTCTTT.

V and J are TRBV5-4 and TRBJ1-2; 8 nucleotides agree with TRBD1. Unmatched junction bases numbered 14, after V lost 4 bases and J lost 3 bases. This CDR3 is built from 17 residues. Germline V lookup: CDR1 SGHNT, CDR2 YYREEE (reference sequence). The CDR3 coding sequence is TGTGCCAGCAGCCGGAGGACAGGGCTAACCTCGTACTATGGCTACACCTTC. Residues: CASSRRTGLTSYYGYTF.

This chain connects TRBV28 to TRBJ1-1, with 9 positions matching TRBD1. CDR1 MDHEN and CDR2 SYDVKM come from the germline V gene. The CDR3 sequence is 16 residues long. With V trimmed by 2 bases and J by 6 bases, 10 bases remained unmatched. CDR3 sequence (DNA): TGTGCCAGCAGTTTACCCCCGGGGGACAGGGAGTCTGAAGCTTTCTTT. This sequence encodes CASSLPPGDRESEAFF.

Notes on this clone: Other nucleotide sequences from this sample produce the same CDR3. This chain connects TRBV5-1 to TRBJ2-2; a weak D match, TRBD2 (5 bases). The CDR3 is 15 amino acids. Trimming removed 0 bases from V and 2 bases from J, with 8 bases in between. Germline CDR1 and CDR2: SGHRS and YFSETQ. CDR3 residues: CASSLAGLNTGELFF. DNA of the CDR3: TGCGCCAGCAGCTTGGCAGGACTTAACACCGGGGAGCTGTTTTTT.

V gene TRBV29-1 combines with J gene TRBJ2-5, with a weak D call TRBD2 (6 bases). V lost 3 bases, J lost 2 bases, and 13 bases lay in between. This CDR3 contains 14 residues. Germline V gene sequence: CDR1 SQVTM, CDR2 ANQGSEA. CDR3 sequence (DNA): TGCAGCGTTGACAGGGCTAGCGCACAAGAGACCCAGTACTTC. Translating it yields CSVDRASAQETQYF.

The chain is built from TRBV28 and TRBJ1-1; D perhaps matches TRBD1 (5 bases). The CDR3 loop spans 13 amino acids. Germline V CDR1 and CDR2: MDHEN, SYDVKM. Trimming took 3 bases from V and 5 from J, leaving 10 bases between them. The CDR3 loop is CASSLQGWTEAFF. As DNA, the CDR3 is TGTGCCAGCAGTTTGCAGGGATGGACTGAAGCTTTCTTT.

V gene TRBV30 combines with J gene TRBJ1-4, with 8 nucleotides matching TRBD1. Germline V lookup: CDR1 GTSNPN, CDR2 SVGIG (reference sequence). This CDR3 spans 16 amino acids. The J segment lost 8 bases and the V segment lost 4 bases, leaving 15 bases of the junction unmatched. CDR3 protein: CAWTPRPGQEREKLFF. DNA for the CDR3: TGTGCCTGGACCCCGAGGCCGGGACAGGAGAGGGAAAAACTGTTTTTT.

CDR3 sequence: CASSEPGQYGYTF. The CDR3 nucleotides read TGTGCCAGCAGTGAGCCGGGACAGTATGGCTACACCTTC. J is TRBJ1-2 and V is TRBV2; 7 bases match TRBD1. The V gene's germline CDR1 is SNHLY and CDR2 FYNNEI. This CDR3 has 13 amino acids. V shed 3 bases, J shed 5 bases, and the junction held 3 bases outside the gene matches.

V usage is TRBV7-9 and J usage is TRBJ2-1; 11 nucleotides agree with TRBD2. The length of the CDR3 is 15 residues. V lost 4 bases, J lost 8 bases, and 7 bases stayed unmatched. CDR1 and CDR2 (germline): SEHNR, FQNEAQ (reference sequence). In nucleotides, the CDR3 is TGTGCCAGCAGCTCCCCGGGACTAGCGGTTGATGAGCAGTTCTTC. The encoded protein is CASSSPGLAVDEQFF.

V usage is TRBV28 and J usage is TRBJ2-7, with D possibly being TRBD2 (6 bases). The CDR3 runs 13 residues. Germline V gene lookup returns CDR1 MDHEN and CDR2 SYDVKM. Trimming left V 4 bases short and J 7 bases short, with 14 bases between. CDR3 in amino acids: CASSYGRSREQYF. DNA of the CDR3: TGTGCCAGCAGTTATGGGAGGAGTAGAGAGCAGTACTTC.

This rearrangement joins TRBV18 to TRBJ2-4, with D tentatively TRBD1 (6 bases). Germline V gives CDR1 KGHSH, CDR2 LQKENI. The CDR3 extends over 17 amino acids. V lost 0 bases to trimming and J lost 4 bases, with 16 bases between them. The CDR3 region has the DNA TGTGCCAGCTCACCACCGCAGGGGCCCACCATTAAAAACATTCAGTACTTC. Translating it yields CASSPPQGPTIKNIQYF.

The J gene is TRBJ2-5, the V gene TRBV29-1, with 9 positions matching TRBD1. The V gene end was trimmed by 4 bases and the J gene end by 1 base; junction bases not matched to a gene: 4. The CDR3 totals 14 residues. CDR1 is SQVTM and CDR2 is ANQGSEA in the germline V gene. DNA of the CDR3: TGCAGCGTTGTAAGGACAGGGGCCCAAGAGACCCAGTACTTC. The encoded protein is CSVVRTGAQETQYF.

This clone has only a few counts. V and J are TRBV5-4 and TRBJ1-2; 9 nucleotides agree with TRBD1. Germline V gene sequence: CDR1 SGHNT, CDR2 YYREEE (reference sequence). CDR3 length: 13 residues. The V gene end was trimmed by 6 bases and the J gene end by 3 bases; junction bases not matched to a gene: 3. CDR3 nucleotide sequence: TGTGCCAGCACCTGGGACAGGGACTATGGCTACACCTTC. It translates to CASTWDRDYGYTF.

The chain couples TRBV5-8 to TRBJ1-6; 12 nucleotides align to TRBD1. Germline assignment: CDR1 SGHTS and CDR2 YDEGEE. The J segment lost 0 bases and the V segment lost 3 bases, leaving 7 bases of the junction unmatched. There are 19 residues in the CDR3. This CDR3 is CASSSGTGGSGSYNSPLHF. For the CDR3, the DNA is TGTGCCAGCAGCTCCGGGACAGGGGGCTCGGGCTCCTATAATTCACCCCTCCACTTT.